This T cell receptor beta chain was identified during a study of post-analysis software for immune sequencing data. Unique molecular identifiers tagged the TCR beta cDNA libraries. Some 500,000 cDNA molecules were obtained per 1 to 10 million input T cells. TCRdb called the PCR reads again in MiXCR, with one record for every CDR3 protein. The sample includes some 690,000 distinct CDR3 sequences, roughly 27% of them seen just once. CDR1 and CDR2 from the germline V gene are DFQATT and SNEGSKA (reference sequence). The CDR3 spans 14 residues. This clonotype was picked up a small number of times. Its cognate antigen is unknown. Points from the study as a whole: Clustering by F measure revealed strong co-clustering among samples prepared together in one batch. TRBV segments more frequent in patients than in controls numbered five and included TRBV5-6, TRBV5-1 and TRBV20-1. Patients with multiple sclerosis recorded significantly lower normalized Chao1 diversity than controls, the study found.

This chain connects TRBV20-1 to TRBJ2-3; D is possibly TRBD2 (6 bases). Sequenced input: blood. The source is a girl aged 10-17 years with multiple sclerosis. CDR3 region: CSATWAGNTDTQYF. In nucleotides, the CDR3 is TGCAGCGCAACTTGGGCGGGGAACACAGATACGCAGTATTTT.